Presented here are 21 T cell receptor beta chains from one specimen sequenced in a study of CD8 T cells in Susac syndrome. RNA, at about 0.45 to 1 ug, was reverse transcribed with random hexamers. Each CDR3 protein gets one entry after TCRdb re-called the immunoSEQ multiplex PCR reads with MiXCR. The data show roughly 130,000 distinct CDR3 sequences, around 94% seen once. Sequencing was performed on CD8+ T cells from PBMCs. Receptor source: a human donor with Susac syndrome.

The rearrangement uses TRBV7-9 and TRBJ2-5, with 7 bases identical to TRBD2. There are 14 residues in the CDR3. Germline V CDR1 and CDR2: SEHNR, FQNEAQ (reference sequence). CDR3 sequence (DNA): TGTGCTTACCGGGAGGTGACGAACCAAGAGACCCAGTACTTC. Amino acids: CAYREVTNQETQYF.

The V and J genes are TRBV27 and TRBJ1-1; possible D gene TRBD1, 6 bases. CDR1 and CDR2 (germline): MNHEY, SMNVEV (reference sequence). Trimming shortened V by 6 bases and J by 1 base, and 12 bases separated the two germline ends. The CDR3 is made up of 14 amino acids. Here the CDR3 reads CASRGEGGNTEAFF. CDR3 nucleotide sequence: TGTGCCAGCAGGGGTGAGGGGGGGAACACTGAAGCTTTCTTT.

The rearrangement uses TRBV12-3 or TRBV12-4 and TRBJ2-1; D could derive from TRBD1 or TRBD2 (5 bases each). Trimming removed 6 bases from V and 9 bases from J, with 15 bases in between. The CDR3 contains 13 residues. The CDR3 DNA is TGTGCCAGCAGCCCGGGACCTCATGTTGAGCAGTTCTTC. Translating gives CASSPGPHVEQFF.

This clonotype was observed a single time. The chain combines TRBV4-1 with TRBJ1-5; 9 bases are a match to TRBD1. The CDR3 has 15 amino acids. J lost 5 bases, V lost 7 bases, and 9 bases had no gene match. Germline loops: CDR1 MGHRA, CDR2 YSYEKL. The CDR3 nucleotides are TGCGCCAGCACCCACCCCCGGGACAGGGATCAGCCCCAGCATTTT. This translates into CASTHPRDRDQPQHF.

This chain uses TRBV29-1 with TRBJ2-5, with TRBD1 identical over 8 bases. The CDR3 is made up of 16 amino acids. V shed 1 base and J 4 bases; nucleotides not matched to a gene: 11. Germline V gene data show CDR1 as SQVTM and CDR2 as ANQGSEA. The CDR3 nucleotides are TGCAGCGTTGAAGGTTACAGGGGGGACTGGCGAGAGACCCAGTACTTC. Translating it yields CSVEGYRGDWRETQYF.

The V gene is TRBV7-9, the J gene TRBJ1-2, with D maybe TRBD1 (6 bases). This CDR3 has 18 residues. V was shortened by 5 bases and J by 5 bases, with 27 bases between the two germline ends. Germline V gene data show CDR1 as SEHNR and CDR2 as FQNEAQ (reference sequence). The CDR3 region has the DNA TGTGCCAGCAGCGACCTTACGAGGGGGGCTCCCCGGATTTATGGCTACACCTTC. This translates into CASSDLTRGAPRIYGYTF.

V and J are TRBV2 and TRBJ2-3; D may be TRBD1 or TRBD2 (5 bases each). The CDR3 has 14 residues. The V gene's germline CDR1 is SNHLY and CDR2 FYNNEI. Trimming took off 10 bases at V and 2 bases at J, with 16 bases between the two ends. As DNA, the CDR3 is TGTGCCACCCATGCCCGGGGCTCCACAGATACGCAGTATTTT. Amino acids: CATHARGSTDTQYF.

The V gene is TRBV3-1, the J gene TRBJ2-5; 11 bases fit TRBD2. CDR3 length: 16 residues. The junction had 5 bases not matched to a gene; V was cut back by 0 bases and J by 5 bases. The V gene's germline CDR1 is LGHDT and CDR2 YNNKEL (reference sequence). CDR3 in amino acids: CASSQEVLAGAETQYF. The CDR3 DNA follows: TGTGCCAGCAGCCAAGAAGTACTAGCGGGGGCTGAGACCCAGTACTTC.

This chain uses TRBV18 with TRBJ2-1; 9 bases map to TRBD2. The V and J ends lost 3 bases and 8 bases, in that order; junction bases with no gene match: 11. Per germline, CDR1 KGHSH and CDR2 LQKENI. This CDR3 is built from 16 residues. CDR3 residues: CASSPLTGTSSHEQFF. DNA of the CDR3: TGTGCCAGCTCACCTTTGACCGGGACTAGCAGTCATGAGCAGTTCTTC.

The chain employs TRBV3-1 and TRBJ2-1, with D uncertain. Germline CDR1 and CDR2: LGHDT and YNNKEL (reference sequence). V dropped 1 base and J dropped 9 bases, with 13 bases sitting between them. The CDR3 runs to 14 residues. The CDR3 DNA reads TGTGCCAGCAGCCAAGTAGACTCTTTCAGTGAGCAGTTCTTC. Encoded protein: CASSQVDSFSEQFF.

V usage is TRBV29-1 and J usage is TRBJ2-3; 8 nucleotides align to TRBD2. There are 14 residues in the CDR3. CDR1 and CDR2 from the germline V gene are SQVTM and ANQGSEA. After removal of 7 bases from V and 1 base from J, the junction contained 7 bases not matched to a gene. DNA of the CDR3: TGCAGCGCCGAGAGGCGGGGGGGCACAGATACGCAGTATTTT. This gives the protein CSAERRGGTDTQYF.

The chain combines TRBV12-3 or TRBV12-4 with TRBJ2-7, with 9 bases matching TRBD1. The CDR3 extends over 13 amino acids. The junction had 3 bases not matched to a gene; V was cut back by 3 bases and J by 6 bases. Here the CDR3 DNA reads TGTGCCAGCAGTTTTGGACAGGGGCGCGAGCAGTACTTC. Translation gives CASSFGQGREQYF.

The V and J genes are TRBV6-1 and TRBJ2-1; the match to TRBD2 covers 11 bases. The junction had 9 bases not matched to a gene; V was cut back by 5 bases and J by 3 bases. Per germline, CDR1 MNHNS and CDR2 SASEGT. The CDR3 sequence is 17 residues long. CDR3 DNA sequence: TGTGCCAGCAGTCCGTTTAGCGGGGGGGCCGGCTACAATGAGCAGTTCTTC. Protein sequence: CASSPFSGGAGYNEQFF.

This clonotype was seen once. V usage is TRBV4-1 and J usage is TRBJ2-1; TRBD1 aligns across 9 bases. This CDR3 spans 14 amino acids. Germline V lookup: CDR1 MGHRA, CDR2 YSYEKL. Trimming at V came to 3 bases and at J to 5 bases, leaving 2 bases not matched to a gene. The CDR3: CASSHGQGNNEQFF. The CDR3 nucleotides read TGCGCCAGCAGCCATGGACAGGGGAACAATGAGCAGTTCTTC.

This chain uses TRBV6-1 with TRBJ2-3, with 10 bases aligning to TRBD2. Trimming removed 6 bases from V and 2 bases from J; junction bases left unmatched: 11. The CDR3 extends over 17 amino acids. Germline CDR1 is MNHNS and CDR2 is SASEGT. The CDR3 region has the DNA TGTGCCAGCAGCGACGGGACTAGCGTCGGTCCCACAGATACGCAGTATTTT. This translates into CASSDGTSVGPTDTQYF.

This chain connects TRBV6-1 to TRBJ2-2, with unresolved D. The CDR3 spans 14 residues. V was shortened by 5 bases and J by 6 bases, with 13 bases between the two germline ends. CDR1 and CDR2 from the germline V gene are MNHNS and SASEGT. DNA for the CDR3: TGTGCCAGCAGTATCCAGACGAGGCCCGGGGAGCTGTTTTTT. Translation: CASSIQTRPGELFF.

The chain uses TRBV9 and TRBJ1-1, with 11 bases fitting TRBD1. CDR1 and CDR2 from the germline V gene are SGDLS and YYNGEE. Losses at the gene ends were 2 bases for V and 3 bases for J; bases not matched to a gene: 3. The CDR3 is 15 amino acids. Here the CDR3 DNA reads TGTGCCAGCAGCGTGGACAGGGGGCTTTACACTGAAGCTTTCTTT. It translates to CASSVDRGLYTEAFF.

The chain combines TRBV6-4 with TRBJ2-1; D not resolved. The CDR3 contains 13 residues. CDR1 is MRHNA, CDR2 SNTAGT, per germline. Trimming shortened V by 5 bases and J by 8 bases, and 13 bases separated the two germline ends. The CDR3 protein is CASSPGPKDEQFF. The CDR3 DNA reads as TGTGCCAGCAGTCCGGGCCCAAAGGATGAGCAGTTCTTC.

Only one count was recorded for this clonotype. This chain's CDR3 is CASSFQGAWGNSPLHF. CDR3 sequence (DNA): TGTGCCAGCAGCTTTCAGGGGGCATGGGGTAATTCACCCCTCCACTTT. The chain is built from TRBV13 and TRBJ1-6; TRBD1 matches at 8 bases. Losses at the gene ends were 3 bases for V and 6 bases for J; bases not matched to a gene: 7. The CDR3 is 16 amino acids. CDR1 and CDR2 (germline): PRHDT, FYEKMQ (reference sequence).

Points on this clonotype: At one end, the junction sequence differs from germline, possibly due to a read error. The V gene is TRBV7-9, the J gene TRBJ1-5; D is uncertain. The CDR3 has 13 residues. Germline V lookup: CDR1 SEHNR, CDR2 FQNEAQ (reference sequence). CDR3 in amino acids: CATSIYSNQPQHF. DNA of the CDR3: TGTGCCACCAGCATATATAGCAATCAGCCCCAGCATTTT.

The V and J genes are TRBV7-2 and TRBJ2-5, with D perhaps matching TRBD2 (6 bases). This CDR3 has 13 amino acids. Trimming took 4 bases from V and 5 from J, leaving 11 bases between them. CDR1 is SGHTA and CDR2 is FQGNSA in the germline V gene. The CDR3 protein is CASSSGVRETQYF. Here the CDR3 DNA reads TGTGCCAGCAGCTCGGGGGTTCGTGAGACCCAGTACTTC.